Listed here are 25 T cell receptor beta chains from one sample, sequenced in a study of T cell changes during pregnancy in multiple sclerosis. Generated by immunoSEQ multiplex PCR, the TCRdb table keeps only in-frame clones and is missing some. The sample holds tens of thousands of clones, 90% seen once. The source material was CD8+ T cells from peripheral blood mononuclear cells, sampled before pregnancy. These receptors were collected from a female donor with multiple sclerosis, enrolled in a pregnancy study.

The chain uses TRBV7-2 and TRBJ1-3, with D possibly being TRBD1 (5 bases). Per the germline V gene, CDR1 is SGHTA and CDR2 is FQGNSA. Trimming removed 5 bases at V and 4 bases at J, with 12 bases between. The CDR3 is 14 amino acids. CDR3: CASSPPGEGNTIYF. DNA of the CDR3: TGTGCCAGCAGCCCCCCGGGGGAGGGAAACACCATATATTTT. The variable domain in full, with the rest retrieved from reference TRBV7-2 and TRBJ1-3, is GAGVSQSPSNKVTEKGKDVELRCDPISGHTALYWYRQSLGQGLEFLIYFQGNSAPDKSGLPSDRFSAERTGGSVSTLTIQRTQQEDSAVYLCASSPPGEGNTIYFGEGSWLTVV.

The chain is built from TRBV4-1 and TRBJ1-2, with a possible D match to TRBD1 (6 bases). The CDR3 extends over 16 amino acids. The germline CDR1 and CDR2 sequences are MGHRA and YSYEKL. V was cut by 4 bases and J by 1 base, with 16 bases left in between. This CDR3 reads CASSLARTEDNYGYTF. The CDR3 DNA follows: TGCGCCAGCAGCCTTGCCAGGACAGAGGATAACTATGGCTACACCTTC.

This sequence joins TRBV9 and TRBJ2-1; 9 nucleotides agree with TRBD2. Germline V lookup: CDR1 SGDLS, CDR2 YYNGEE. The CDR3 loop spans 15 amino acids. The trim removed 3 bases at V and 5 bases at J, leaving 6 bases unmatched. The CDR3 here is CASSAGTSINNEQFF. The CDR3 nucleotides are TGTGCCAGCAGCGCCGGGACTAGCATCAACAATGAGCAGTTCTTC.

V gene TRBV19 combines with J gene TRBJ1-1; D gene ambiguous. CDR3 length: 15 residues. The V end lost 1 base, the J end lost 5 bases, and 14 bases lay between the germline ends. Germline V gives CDR1 LNHDA, CDR2 SQIVND (reference sequence). The CDR3 reads CASSIGRAQRTEAFF. Written as DNA, the CDR3 is TGTGCCAGTAGTATAGGGCGGGCCCAACGTACTGAAGCTTTCTTT.

The table lists this clone with a few counts. This chain joins TRBV4-3 and TRBJ1-6; a weak D match, TRBD1 (6 bases). The CDR3 has 15 amino acids. The germline V and J ends were trimmed by 4 bases and 7 bases, with 14 bases remaining between them. CDR1 is LGHNA, CDR2 YSLEER, per germline. This CDR3 reads CASSPWRGRNSPLHF. The CDR3 coding sequence is TGCGCCAGCAGCCCCTGGCGGGGGCGGAATTCACCCCTCCACTTT.

The V call is TRBV4-2, the J call TRBJ2-3; no definite D call. Per germline, CDR1 LGHNA and CDR2 YNFKEQ. The CDR3 contains 14 residues. Trimming took off 2 bases at V and 6 bases at J, with 12 bases between the two ends. The CDR3 region is CASSQNPPRDTQYF. The CDR3, as DNA: TGTGCCAGCAGCCAAAACCCCCCACGGGATACGCAGTATTTT.

The chain combines TRBV13 with TRBJ2-7, with unresolved D. V shed 2 bases and J shed 1 base, with 12 bases lying between them. The V gene's germline CDR1 is PRHDT and CDR2 FYEKMQ (reference sequence). This CDR3 spans 15 amino acids. CDR3 loop: CASSLQTGSSYEQYF. In nucleotides, the CDR3 is TGTGCCAGCAGCTTACAGACTGGCAGTTCCTACGAGCAGTACTTC.

The CDR3 region is CASSLGGGVDTQYF. The DNA of the CDR3 is TGCGCCAGCAGCTTGGGAGGAGGGGTGGATACGCAGTATTTT. V usage is TRBV5-1 and J usage is TRBJ2-3; D perhaps matches TRBD2 (6 bases). The V gene's germline CDR1 is SGHRS and CDR2 YFSETQ. This CDR3 has 14 residues. Deletions cut 0 bases from V and 6 bases from J, with 11 bases between.

This sequence joins TRBV2 and TRBJ2-7; TRBD1 might be the D (6 bases). This CDR3 is 13 amino acids long. The V end was cut by 10 bases, the J end by 2 bases, with 15 bases between. Per germline, CDR1 SNHLY and CDR2 FYNNEI. The chain's CDR3 is CATWVQGTYEQYF. CDR3 sequence (DNA): TGTGCCACTTGGGTCCAGGGGACCTACGAGCAGTACTTC.

This clone came up once. V is TRBV7-2 and J is TRBJ2-7, with 9 bases aligning to TRBD1. The CDR3 has 19 residues. Losses at the gene ends were 5 bases for V and 2 bases for J; bases not matched to a gene: 19. Germline V gene data show CDR1 as SGHTA and CDR2 as FQGNSA. The CDR3 bases are TGTGCCAGCAGCGAACGGATAAATCGGGACAGGGTGTTTCCCTACGAGCAGTACTTC. Protein product: CASSERINRDRVFPYEQYF.

The chain is built from TRBV27 and TRBJ2-1, with 8 bases fitting TRBD1. Germline loops: CDR1 MNHEY, CDR2 SMNVEV (reference sequence). The CDR3 runs 14 residues. J was trimmed by 7 bases and V by 3 bases; bases with no gene match: 5. CDR3 protein: CASSFTTGVNEQFF. The CDR3 DNA is TGTGCCAGCAGTTTCACGACAGGGGTAAATGAGCAGTTCTTC.

The J gene is TRBJ2-2, the V gene TRBV10-3, with D unclear. Germline V gene sequence: CDR1 ENHRY, CDR2 SYGVKD. The CDR3 spans 13 residues. The germline V and J ends were trimmed by 4 bases and 3 bases, with 6 bases remaining between them. The CDR3 reads CAISVADTGELFF. The CDR3 coding sequence is TGTGCCATCAGTGTAGCAGACACCGGGGAGCTGTTTTTT.

This chain connects TRBV29-1 to TRBJ1-2; tentative D call: TRBD1 (5 bases). The germline V gene has CDR1 SQVTM and CDR2 ANQGSEA. There are 12 residues in the CDR3. The V and J ends lost 4 bases and 3 bases respectively, with 9 bases between them. CDR3 in amino acids: CSVVDSHYGYTF. The DNA for the CDR3 is TGCAGCGTTGTCGACAGCCACTATGGCTACACCTTC. Full variable domain (rest looked up from reference TRBV29-1 and TRBJ1-2): SAVISQKPSRDICQRGTSLTIQCQVDSQVTMMFWYRQQPGQSLTLIATANQGSEATYESGFVIDKFPISRPNLTFSTLTVSNMSPEDSSIYLCSVVDSHYGYTFGSGTRLTVV.

In nucleotides, the CDR3 is TGTGCCAGCAGTGAATCAGGTTTTTATGGCTACACCTTC. Protein: CASSESGFYGYTF. The rearrangement joins TRBV25-1 to TRBJ1-2; no clear D gene. There are 13 residues in the CDR3. Trimming removed 1 base from V and 5 bases from J, with 8 bases in between. In germline, CDR1 is MGHDK, CDR2 SYGVNS.

The CDR3 region is CSVVLSSGGVEETQYF. DNA for the CDR3: TGCAGCGTTGTTTTATCTAGCGGGGGCGTGGAGGAGACCCAGTACTTC. This chain links TRBV29-1 with TRBJ2-5; 10 nucleotides line up with TRBD2. The CDR3 length is 16 residues. J gave up 5 bases and V 4 bases, and 13 bases lay outside the gene matches. CDR1 and CDR2 (germline): SQVTM, ANQGSEA.

The chain combines TRBV6-5 with TRBJ1-4, with D perhaps TRBD1 (6 bases). Trimming cost V 4 bases and J 8 bases, with 17 bases left between them. CDR1 is MNHEY and CDR2 is SVGAGI in the germline V gene. The CDR3 is made up of 15 amino acids. The CDR3 loop is CASSSTWGQREKLFF. Written as DNA, the CDR3 is TGTGCCAGCAGTTCCACATGGGGGCAGCGGGAAAAACTGTTTTTT.

This chain links TRBV2 with TRBJ2-3, with a possible D match to TRBD2 (7 bases). The CDR3 spans 13 residues. Germline-derived CDR1 and CDR2 are SNHLY and FYNNEI. Trimming took 9 bases from V and 1 from J, leaving 11 bases between them. The chain's CDR3 is CASSGGGTDTQYF. CDR3 DNA sequence: TGTGCCAGTTCGGGGGGCGGCACAGATACGCAGTATTTT.

On this clone itself: The junction does not match germline at one end; this may be a read error. This CDR3 is CASSPTGQSSNEQFF. As DNA, the CDR3 is TGTGCCAGCAGCCCAACCGGACAGTCCTCCAATGAGCAGTTCTTC. J is TRBJ2-1 and V is TRBV6-6, with a possible D match to TRBD1 (6 bases). The length of the CDR3 is 15 residues. In germline, CDR1 is MNHNY, CDR2 SVGAGI (reference sequence).

CDR3 sequence: CASSLGQADGYEQYF. CDR3 DNA sequence: TGCGCCAGCAGCCTTGGACAAGCCGACGGGTACGAGCAGTACTTC. The rearrangement links TRBV4-1 to TRBJ2-7, with D possibly being TRBD1 (5 bases). With 4 bases removed from V and 4 bases from J, the gap between germline ends came to 17 bases. The CDR3 is made up of 15 amino acids. In germline, CDR1 is MGHRA, CDR2 YSYEKL.

This clone has just a few counts. The rearrangement uses TRBV21-1 and TRBJ1-2; TRBD1, as called in the table, went unchecked against the DNA. TRBV21-1 is an annotated pseudogene. The CDR3 is 14 amino acids. This CDR3 reads CASSKQGANYGYTF. The DNA of the CDR3 is TGTGCCAGCAGCAAACAGGGGGCTAACTATGGCTACACCTTC.

The chain has TRBV4-1 and TRBJ1-3; tentatively, D is TRBD1 (6 bases). Germline V gene lookup returns CDR1 MGHRA and CDR2 YSYEKL. Trimming pared 1 base from V and 1 base from J, leaving 14 bases between. This CDR3 has 17 amino acids. The chain's CDR3 is CASSQVAGATSGNTIYF. The CDR3 DNA reads TGCGCCAGCAGCCAAGTTGCGGGGGCGACATCTGGAAACACCATATATTTT.

The chain combines TRBV30 with TRBJ1-1, with D maybe TRBD1 (5 bases). The CDR3 is 13 residues long. V lost 4 bases, J lost 4 bases, and 13 bases lay in between. CDR1 is GTSNPN, CDR2 SVGIG, per germline (reference sequence). CDR3 in amino acids: CAWTPWGGTEAFF. Here the CDR3 DNA reads TGTGCCTGGACCCCATGGGGGGGCACTGAAGCTTTCTTT.

The chain employs TRBV4-3 and TRBJ1-5; 8 bases agree with TRBD1. Looked up from germline, CDR1 is LGHNA and CDR2 is YSLEER. The V segment lost 4 bases and the J segment 1 base; nucleotides outside the gene matches: 3. The CDR3 spans 15 residues. The CDR3 loop is CASSPNRGSNQPQHF. CDR3 nucleotide sequence: TGCGCCAGCAGCCCCAACAGGGGGAGCAATCAGCCCCAGCATTTT.

The chain carries TRBV11-2 and TRBJ1-1, with TRBD1 as a possible D gene (5 bases). Trimming left V 5 bases short and J 5 bases short, with 12 bases between. The CDR3 totals 13 residues. Germline V CDR1 and CDR2: SGHAT, FQNNGV. The CDR3 here is CASSDDRGTEAFF. CDR3 coding DNA: TGTGCCAGCAGCGACGATAGGGGTACTGAAGCTTTCTTT.

This chain connects TRBV4-2 to TRBJ2-5, with 11 bases lining up with TRBD2. V lost 1 base, J lost 10 bases, and 5 bases stayed unmatched. The CDR3 spans 14 residues. Per germline, CDR1 LGHNA and CDR2 YNFKEQ. The CDR3 DNA sequence: TGTGCCAGCAGCCAAGCACTAGCGGGGGATATCCAGTACTTC. Translated, it gives CASSQALAGDIQYF.